This T cell receptor beta chain is from a study of OX40 agonist ivuxolimab in advanced cancers. The CDR3 length is 15 residues. After removal of 6 bases from V and 0 bases from J, the junction contained 3 bases not matched to a gene. CDR1 and CDR2 (germline): ENHRY, SYGVKD. Assay used: immunoSEQ multiplex PCR; TCRdb lists only in-frame clones, some missing. The top ten hold 11% to 15% of the sample, which has some 60,000 clones, more than 80% seen once. The source material was CD4+ or CD8+ T cells sorted from blood, sampled in a trial of the OX40 agonist ivuxolimab. This TCR was recovered from an adult with an advanced solid tumor such as melanoma, head and neck, liver or kidney cancer. The chain uses TRBV10-3 and TRBJ2-2, with TRBD1 identical over 8 bases. The CDR3 sequence: CAISRGQANTGELFF. As DNA, the CDR3 is TGTGCCATCAGCCGGGGACAGGCGAACACCGGGGAGCTGTTTTTT.